Given below is one TCR beta chain in context. What it binds is not known. The data derive from a study of shared clonotypes between healthy human individuals. Study findings and constraints: Donor scarcity curtailed the genetic and exposure-history diversity represented herein.

Division of CD4+ cells produced a CD45RA+ naive subset and a CD45RA-negative memory subset. The study ran the assay at deep level. The protocol was immunoSEQ multiplex PCR, while the TCRdb copy is restricted to in-frame clones and leaves out a portion. The sample holds roughly 1,100,000 clones, about three quarters seen once. The sequenced material came from memory CD4+ T cells sorted from blood. Subset denoted: CD45RA-negative fraction. The source is a man between 18 and 35 years old in good health.

The CDR3 DNA sequence: TGTGCCAGCAGTGTGGAGGGGACGGTCACTGAAGCTTTCTTT. Residues: CASSVEGTVTEAFF. The chain recombines TRBV6-1 with TRBJ1-1; tentatively, D is TRBD1 (5 bases). Germline V gives CDR1 MNHNS, CDR2 SASEGT. The CDR3 covers 14 residues. With 4 bases removed from V and 4 bases from J, the gap between germline ends came to 13 bases.